A single sample gave rise to the 17 T cell receptor beta chains below, sequenced in a study of identical twins. TCRdb itself ran the 5' RACE reads through MiXCR, one entry per CDR3 protein. Among about 550,000 distinct CDR3 sequences listed, 20% to 25% were seen once. The sample was also reused in another study, on yellow fever vaccine responses in identical twins.

Source material: CD4+ T cells sorted from blood. All receptors come from a young woman in good health.

This clonotype was seen a handful of times. CDR3 DNA sequence: TGCGCCAGCAGTGAATCCGGGACAGGGCACAATGAGCAGTTCTTC. Translated, it gives CASSESGTGHNEQFF. The chain couples TRBV10-1 to TRBJ2-1, with 9 bases that match TRBD1. CDR3 length: 15 amino acids. CDR1 and CDR2 (germline): WNHNN, SYGVQD (reference sequence). Trimming at V came to 3 bases and at J to 5 bases, leaving 5 bases not matched to a gene.

The chain has TRBV21-1 and TRBJ2-3; TRBD1, as called in the table, went unchecked against the DNA. TRBV21-1 is described as a pseudogene. This CDR3 comprises 19 residues. The CDR3 sequence: CASSPQHPLWARSTDTQYF. Here the CDR3 DNA reads TGTGCCAGCAGCCCACAACATCCTCTTTGGGCGCGCTCCACAGATACGCAGTATTTT.

The chain combines TRBV7-9 with TRBJ2-1; no reliable D call. The CDR3 loop spans 14 amino acids. The V gene's germline CDR1 is SEHNR and CDR2 FQNEAQ (reference sequence). The V end was cut by 0 bases, the J end by 5 bases, with 8 bases between. CDR3 amino acids: CASSLAINHNEQFF. The CDR3 region has the DNA TGTGCCAGCAGCTTAGCGATTAACCACAATGAGCAGTTCTTC.

The rearrangement joins TRBV7-9 to TRBJ2-7; unclear D gene. The CDR3 loop spans 14 amino acids. Germline CDR1 SEHNR, CDR2 FQNEAQ (reference sequence). Trimming cost V 2 bases and J 2 bases, with 10 bases left between them. The CDR3 here is CASSLKTETYEQYV. Written as DNA, the CDR3 is TGTGCCAGCAGCTTAAAGACGGAGACCTACGAGCAGTACGTC.

This chain uses TRBV2 with TRBJ2-2; maybe TRBD1 (6 bases). Trimming pared 4 bases from V and 6 bases from J, leaving 15 bases between. CDR3 length: 15 residues. The germline CDR1 and CDR2 sequences are SNHLY and FYNNEI. The CDR3 coding sequence is TGTGCCAGCAGTGGACAGGCAGCAGTATCCGGGGAGCTGTTTTTT. As protein: CASSGQAAVSGELFF.

This clonotype showed up just a few times. DNA of the CDR3: TGTGCCAGCAAACCTGGGCAGTTTAATGAAAAACTGTTTTTT. This gives the protein CASKPGQFNEKLFF. J is TRBJ1-4 and V is TRBV27; D is undetermined. CDR3 length equals 14 residues. Germline CDR1 and CDR2: MNHEY and SMNVEV (reference sequence). V was clipped by 7 bases and J by 4 bases, with 13 bases between them.

Many counts were recorded for this clonotype. This chain connects TRBV5-5 to TRBJ2-1; the match to TRBD2 covers 12 bases. V lost 4 bases to trimming and J lost 7 bases; unmatched junction nucleotides: 6. CDR3 length: 15 residues. In germline, CDR1 is SGHKS, CDR2 YYEKEE (reference sequence). CDR3 residues: CASSPGLAGSNEQFF. The CDR3 nucleotides read TGTGCCAGCAGCCCCGGACTAGCGGGGTCAAATGAGCAGTTCTTC.

A few counts support this clonotype. The chain carries TRBV19 and TRBJ1-2; D might be TRBD1 (5 bases). The V gene's germline CDR1 is LNHDA and CDR2 SQIVND (reference sequence). The CDR3 loop spans 15 amino acids. Trimming left V 3 bases short and J 0 bases short, with 11 bases between. The CDR3 loop is CASSILPTANYGYTF. In DNA, the CDR3 is TGTGCCAGTAGTATCCTCCCGACAGCTAACTATGGCTACACCTTC.

This clonotype was seen many times. This sequence joins TRBV5-1 and TRBJ2-2, with D unresolved. Germline-derived CDR1 and CDR2 are SGHRS and YFSETQ. Trimming took 5 bases from V and 2 from J, leaving 13 bases between them. The CDR3 runs 15 residues. The CDR3 DNA follows: TGCGCCAGCAGTTTAGATCCTTCTAACACCGGGGAGCTGTTTTTT. Translating gives CASSLDPSNTGELFF.

This chain connects TRBV3-1 to TRBJ2-5; the D gene could be TRBD1 or TRBD2 (5 bases each). Per germline, CDR1 LGHDT and CDR2 YNNKEL (reference sequence). CDR3 length equals 15 residues. The ends were cut back, 5 bases at V and 4 bases at J, with 17 bases in the middle. CDR3 bases: TGTGCCAGCAGCACCGGGACCCAGCCTCGAGAGACCCAGTACTTC. Translated, it gives CASSTGTQPRETQYF.

This clonotype was recorded a few times. The J gene is TRBJ2-1, the V gene TRBV2, with TRBD2 as a possible D gene (5 bases). Deletions cut 3 bases from V and 4 bases from J, with 10 bases between. The CDR3 loop spans 14 amino acids. CDR1 and CDR2 (germline): SNHLY, FYNNEI. CDR3 DNA: TGTGCCAGCAGTGAGAGGCCGGGGTACAATGAGCAGTTCTTC. This translates into CASSERPGYNEQFF.

This clonotype was detected ten times or more. The chain combines TRBV5-1 with TRBJ2-7; D is undetermined. V lost 0 bases, J lost 0 bases, and 13 bases lay in between. In germline, CDR1 is SGHRS, CDR2 YFSETQ. The CDR3 runs 16 residues. The CDR3 sequence is CASSLAFNGVSYEQYF. The CDR3 DNA sequence: TGCGCCAGCAGCTTGGCTTTTAATGGCGTCTCCTACGAGCAGTACTTC.

This clonotype has only a few counts. The V call is TRBV5-1, the J call TRBJ2-2, with 7 bases identical to TRBD1. V shed 4 bases, J shed 0 bases, and the junction held 12 bases outside the gene matches. Germline assignment: CDR1 SGHRS and CDR2 YFSETQ. The CDR3 covers 18 residues. DNA for the CDR3: TGCGCCAGCAGCCGAGTACCCACACAGGGGCCGAACACCGGGGAGCTGTTTTTT. Protein: CASSRVPTQGPNTGELFF.

The rearrangement uses TRBV25-1 and TRBJ2-6; a weak D match, TRBD1 (6 bases). The CDR3 has 16 residues. The V end lost 5 bases, the J end lost 2 bases, and 13 bases lay between the germline ends. CDR1 and CDR2 (germline): MGHDK, SYGVNS. Here the CDR3 DNA reads TGTGCCAGCAGTCGGACAGAGCATCCTGGGGCCAACGTCCTGACTTTC. This translates into CASSRTEHPGANVLTF.

This rearrangement joins TRBV7-3 to TRBJ2-5; unclear D gene. CDR3 length: 15 residues. The V and J ends lost 5 bases and 3 bases respectively, with 16 bases between them. The germline CDR1 and CDR2 sequences are SGHTA and FQGTGA. The CDR3 bases are TGTGCCAGCAGCCCCCCCGCCCCTAGGAAAGAGACCCAGTACTTC. Amino acids: CASSPPAPRKETQYF.

This clonotype was counted between two and nine times. The chain joins TRBV12-3 or TRBV12-4 to TRBJ2-5, with D possibly TRBD1 on 6 matching bases. Trimming removed 1 base at V and 1 base at J, with 10 bases between. This CDR3 contains 15 residues. CDR3 coding DNA: TGTGCCAGCAGTTTAGACAGGGTGGCCCAAGAGACCCAGTACTTC. As protein: CASSLDRVAQETQYF.

This clonotype came up a few times. Relative to the germline gene, one junction end is altered; a read error may explain this. The chain carries TRBV7-8 and TRBJ1-1, with D maybe TRBD1 (6 bases). The germline V gene encodes CDR1 SGHVS and CDR2 FQNEAQ. The CDR3 has 14 amino acids. CDR3 in DNA: TGTGCCAGCAGCTTAGGGGCCTCAGGGGCTGAAGTTTTCTTT. It is translated as CASSLGASGAEVFF.